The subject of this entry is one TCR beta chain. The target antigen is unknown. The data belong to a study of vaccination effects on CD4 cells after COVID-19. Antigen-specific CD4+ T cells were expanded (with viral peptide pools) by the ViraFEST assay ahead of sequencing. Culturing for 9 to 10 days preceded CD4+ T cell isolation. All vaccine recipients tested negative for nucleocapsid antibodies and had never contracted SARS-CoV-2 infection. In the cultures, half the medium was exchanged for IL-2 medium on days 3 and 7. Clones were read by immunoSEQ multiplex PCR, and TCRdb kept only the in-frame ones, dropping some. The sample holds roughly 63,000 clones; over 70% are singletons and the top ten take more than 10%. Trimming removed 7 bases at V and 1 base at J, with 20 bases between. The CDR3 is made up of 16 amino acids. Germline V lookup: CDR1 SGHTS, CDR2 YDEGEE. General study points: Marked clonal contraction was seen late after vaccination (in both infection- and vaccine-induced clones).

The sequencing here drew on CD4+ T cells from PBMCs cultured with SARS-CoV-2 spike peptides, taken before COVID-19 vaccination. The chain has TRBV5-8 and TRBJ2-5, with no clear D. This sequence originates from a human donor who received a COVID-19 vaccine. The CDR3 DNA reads TGTGCCAGCCCGACCTCCTTCCTTCGGACCCAAGAGACCCAGTACTTC. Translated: CASPTSFLRTQETQYF.